The clone carrying this TCR beta chain was seen a few times. Its specificity is not known. This entry is derived from a study of CD8+ T cells in alopecia areata. Turning to the study itself: The investigators scored severity in treated patients by the percentage of affected scalp area.

As the sequencing template, cDNA was produced by extracting RNA and reverse transcribing it. Assay used: immunoSEQ multiplex PCR; TCRdb lists only in-frame clones, some missing. The sample has around 300,000 clones; about 60% are singletons. Trimming left V 1 base short and J 0 bases short, with 8 bases between. The CDR3 has 15 residues. In germline, CDR1 is SGDLS, CDR2 YYNGEE. Whole-study results and caveats: With tofacitinib ongoing, many expanded lesional clones persisted in both scalp and blood.

Treatment described: oral pan-JAK inhibitor, 5-10 mg twice daily. Specimens obtained from alopecia areata patients comprised lesional scalp punch biopsies and peripheral blood. Both CD4+ and CD8+ T cells were separated by sorting PBMCs. This clonotype originated in a human donor with alopecia areata. V usage is TRBV9 and J usage is TRBJ1-3; D is unclear. This sample comprised CD4+ T cells sorted from blood, obtained at approximately week 51, from a patient treated with tofacitinib. As DNA, the CDR3 is TGTGCCAGCAGCGTAAGACCGAGCTCTGGAAACACCATATATTTT. Its translation is CASSVRPSSGNTIYF.